The 2 T cell receptor beta chains reported below all come from one sample, sequenced in a study of tumor-infiltrating lymphocytes in localized non-small cell lung cancer. Produced via immunoSEQ multiplex PCR; TCRdb's table is partial and in-frame only. The sample has about 16,000 clones, around 76% seen once. Sequencing was performed on lung tumor tissue. These receptor sequences come from a human donor with non-small cell lung cancer.

This clone was picked up a small number of times. The chain uses TRBV7-9 and TRBJ2-1, with a possible D match to TRBD2 (5 bases). Germline assignment: CDR1 SEHNR and CDR2 FQNEAQ (reference sequence). The ends were cut back, 3 bases at V and 8 bases at J, with 14 bases in the middle. The CDR3 extends over 14 amino acids. The CDR3 sequence is CASSFGPTRDEQFF. For the CDR3, the DNA is TGTGCCAGCAGCTTCGGACCCACGAGGGATGAGCAGTTCTTC.

This clone has only a few counts. The chain employs TRBV7-2 and TRBJ1-2; tentative D call: TRBD1 (6 bases). Germline values: CDR1 SGHTA, CDR2 FQGNSA. V lost 5 bases to trimming and J lost 6 bases, with 16 bases between them. The CDR3 is 14 amino acids. CDR3 DNA sequence: TGTGCCAGCAGCGCTACAGGGCTTTGGAATGGCTACACCTTC. Its protein is CASSATGLWNGYTF.